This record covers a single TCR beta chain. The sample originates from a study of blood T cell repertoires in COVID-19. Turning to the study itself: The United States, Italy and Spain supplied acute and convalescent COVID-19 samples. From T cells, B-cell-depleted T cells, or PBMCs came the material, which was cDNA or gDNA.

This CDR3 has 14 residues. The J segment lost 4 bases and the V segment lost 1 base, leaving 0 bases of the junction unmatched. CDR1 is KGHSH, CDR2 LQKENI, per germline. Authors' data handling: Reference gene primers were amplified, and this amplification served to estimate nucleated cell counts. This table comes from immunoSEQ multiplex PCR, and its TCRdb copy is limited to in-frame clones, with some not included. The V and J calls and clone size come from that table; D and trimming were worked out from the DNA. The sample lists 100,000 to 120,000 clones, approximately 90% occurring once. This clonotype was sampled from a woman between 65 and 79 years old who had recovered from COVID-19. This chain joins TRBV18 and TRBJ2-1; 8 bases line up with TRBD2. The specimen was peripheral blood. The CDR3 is CASSPLAGYNEQFF. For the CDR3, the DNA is TGTGCCAGCTCACCACTAGCGGGATACAATGAGCAGTTCTTC.